This is a list of T cell receptor beta chains from one sample in a study of vaccination and CD4 T cells after COVID-19. One entry per CDR3 protein, called by TCRdb with MiXCR from the PCR reads. This table has some 9,500 distinct CDR3 sequences, under 60% appearing once. Antigens of these TCRs are unknown. The sequenced sample consisted of CD4+ T cells from blood, cultured in vitro. These receptor sequences come from a human donor who had recovered from COVID-19. Each CDR3 is given with its conserved first and last residue. A D gene is named only where the DNA matches it firmly. Clone sizes are given selectively: once, few, many, or a class where the clone is expanded.

v_gene	j_gene	d_gene	abundance	CDR3aa	CDR3nt
TRBV18	TRBJ2-2	.	.	CASSPAGELFF	TGTGCCAGCTCACCAGCCGGGGAGCTGTTTTTT
TRBV7-2	TRBJ2-7	.	once	CASSLDRLATSEQYF	TGTGCCAGCAGCTTAGATCGGTTGGCTACCTCGGAGCAGTACTTC
TRBV7-2	TRBJ1-1	.	few	CASSLVTEAFF	TGTGCCAGCAGCTTAGTTACTGAAGCTTTCTTT
TRBV7-8	TRBJ1-2	.	.	CASSLARDNANYGYTF	TGTGCCAGCAGCTTAGCCCGGGACAACGCTAACTATGGCTACACCTTC
TRBV28	TRBJ1-4	TRBD1	.	CASSSIGQGAVNEKLFF	TGTGCCAGCAGCTCTATAGGACAGGGGGCCGTTAATGAAAAACTGTTTTTT
TRBV19	TRBJ1-2	TRBD1	.	CASSSGQGPGYTF	TGTGCCAGTAGTTCAGGACAGGGGCCCGGCTACACCTTC
TRBV7-9	TRBJ2-7	.	.	CASTVGSYEQYF	TGTGCCAGCACCGTTGGCTCCTACGAGCAGTACTTC
TRBV19	TRBJ1-1	.	once	CASSILVNTEAFF	TGTGCCAGTAGTATTCTTGTGAACACTGAAGCTTTCTTT
TRBV6-2/TRBV6-3	TRBJ2-1	.	.	CASSYSDSWGQFF	TGTGCCAGCAGTTACTCGGATAGCTGGGGGCAGTTCTTC
TRBV7-3	TRBJ2-1	.	.	CASSLMAGSIYEQFF	TGTGCCAGCAGCTTAATGGCAGGGTCTATCTATGAGCAGTTCTTC
TRBV6-2/TRBV6-3	TRBJ1-1	.	.	CASRPNRVNTEAFF	TGTGCCAGCAGGCCAAATAGGGTGAACACTGAAGCTTTCTTT
TRBV7-9	TRBJ1-2	.	.	CASSLMRGSNGGYTF	TGTGCCAGCAGCTTAATGCGGGGCTCAAACGGGGGCTACACCTTC
TRBV30	TRBJ1-2	.	.	CAWGNGGGGGYTF	TGTGCCTGGGGGAATGGAGGGGGTGGTGGCTACACCTTC
TRBV6-1	TRBJ1-5	.	.	CASRGAPPGSSNQPQHF	TGTGCCAGCAGGGGAGCCCCGCCCGGTTCAAGCAATCAGCCCCAGCATTTT
TRBV7-3	TRBJ1-1	.	few	CASSLRPTSTEAFF	TGTGCCAGCAGCTTAAGGCCTACTTCCACTGAAGCTTTCTTT
TRBV15	TRBJ2-7	.	.	CATSRDGVSYEQYF	TGTGCCACCAGCAGAGATGGGGTGTCCTACGAGCAGTACTTC
TRBV11-3	TRBJ2-3	.	.	CASSPGFGGTAADTQYF	TGTGCCAGCAGCCCGGGGTTCGGCGGGACCGCGGCAGATACGCAGTATTTT
TRBV9	TRBJ2-3	TRBD2	.	CASSVGSGGTDTQYF	TGTGCCAGCAGCGTAGGGTCCGGGGGGACAGATACGCAGTATTTT
TRBV28	TRBJ2-7	.	.	CASSRGYPYEQYF	TGTGCCAGCAGTAGGGGGTACCCCTACGAGCAGTACTTC
TRBV7-2	TRBJ2-2	TRBD1	.	CASSLRQGAFTGELFF	TGTGCCAGCAGCTTACGACAGGGGGCATTCACCGGGGAGCTGTTTTTT
TRBV27	TRBJ1-1	TRBD1	few	CASSQLPQGFAFF	TGTGCCAGCAGTCAACTACCACAGGGGTTTGCTTTCTTT
TRBV19	TRBJ1-2	TRBD1	.	CASSILGTGNYGYTF	TGTGCCAGTAGTATTTTAGGGACAGGGAACTATGGCTACACCTTC
TRBV7-2	TRBJ2-3	.	.	CASSLGPWGGTDTQYF	TGTGCCAGCAGCTTAGGCCCTTGGGGAGGCACAGATACGCAGTATTTT
TRBV7-9	TRBJ2-2	TRBD2	.	CASSRGGETGELFF	TGTGCCAGCAGCCGGGGGGGAGAAACCGGGGAGCTGTTTTTT
TRBV2	TRBJ2-7	.	.	CASKLVNEQYF	TGTGCCAGCAAACTGGTGAACGAGCAGTACTTC
TRBV12-3/TRBV12-4	TRBJ1-2	.	.	CASSRGVNRANYGYTF	TGTGCCAGCAGCAGAGGGGTGAACCGAGCTAACTATGGCTACACCTTC
TRBV7-2	TRBJ1-1	TRBD1	few	CASSSRTGRDTEAFF	TGTGCCAGCAGCTCCCGGACAGGGAGGGACACTGAAGCTTTCTTT
TRBV30	TRBJ1-1	.	.	CAWSDRTPEAFF	TGTGCCTGGAGTGACCGGACCCCTGAAGCTTTCTTT
TRBV5-8	TRBJ1-1	.	.	CASSRGRVRDTEAFF	TGTGCCAGCAGCCGGGGAAGGGTTAGAGACACTGAAGCTTTCTTT